Listed below are T cell receptor beta chains from one sample, sequenced in a study of spatial heterogeneity in lung cancer. TCRdb itself ran the 5' RACE reads through MiXCR, one entry per CDR3 protein. This sample has some 11,000 distinct CDR3 sequences, with approximately 15% found just once. The source material was PBMCs, sampled at surgery. All receptors come from a female donor with early-stage non-small cell lung cancer. CDR3s include the opening cysteine and the closing phenylalanine or tryptophan. A D gene is named only where the DNA matches it firmly. Clone size is shown for a subset of rows, as once, few, many or a class of expanded clone.

size: NA
J: TRBJ2-4
D: TRBD1
V: TRBV2
DNA: TGTGCCAGCAGGGGACAGGGTGTCGCCAAAAACATTCAGTACTTC
CDR3: CASRGQGVAKNIQYF

size: NA
J: TRBJ2-7
D: TRBD1
V: TRBV6-2/TRBV6-3
DNA: TGTGCCAGCAGTTACCAACGGACAGGTTTCTACGAGCAGTACTTC
CDR3: CASSYQRTGFYEQYF

size: NA
J: TRBJ1-2
D: NA
V: TRBV27
DNA: TGTGCCAGCAGTCCCCCGAGGGAAAGGAGTTTC
CDR3: CASSPPRERSF

size: many
J: TRBJ2-5
D: TRBD2
V: TRBV6-2/TRBV6-3
DNA: TGTGCCAGCAGTAGGGGGACTAGCGGATACCAAGAGACCCAGTACTTC
CDR3: CASSRGTSGYQETQYF

size: many
J: TRBJ2-3
D: NA
V: TRBV12-5
DNA: TGTGCTAGTGCCCGAGGACGGGGTAGCAGAGATACGCAGTATTTT
CDR3: CASARGRGSRDTQYF

size: medium-sized
J: TRBJ2-7
D: TRBD1
V: TRBV15
DNA: TGTGCCACCAGCAGGGGGGACAGCATGTTCTCCGACGAGCAGTACTTC
CDR3: CATSRGDSMFSDEQYF

size: medium-sized
J: TRBJ2-1
D: TRBD2
V: TRBV10-3
DNA: TGTGCCGCAGGGCGGGAGTACGCCTACAATGAGCAGTTCTTC
CDR3: CAAGREYAYNEQFF

size: NA
J: TRBJ2-5
D: TRBD1
V: TRBV20-1
DNA: TGCAGTGGAGACAGGGGGCAGGGGGAGACCCAGTACTTC
CDR3: CSGDRGQGETQYF

size: NA
J: TRBJ1-1
D: TRBD1
V: TRBV12-3/TRBV12-4
DNA: TGTGCCAGCAGTCCCGGGACAGGGGTCGGGGGCACTGAAGCTTTCTTT
CDR3: CASSPGTGVGGTEAFF

size: NA
J: TRBJ2-1
D: TRBD1
V: TRBV29-1
DNA: TGCAGCGTATGGACAGGCTACAATGAGCAGTTCTTC
CDR3: CSVWTGYNEQFF

size: medium-sized
J: TRBJ1-2
D: NA
V: TRBV7-9
DNA: TGTGCCAGCAGCACCGACTATGGCTACACCTTC
CDR3: CASSTDYGYTF

size: many
J: TRBJ2-2
D: NA
V: TRBV29-1
DNA: TGCAGCGTAGCCAACAGGGTTGGCACCGGGGAGCTGTTTTTT
CDR3: CSVANRVGTGELFF

size: many
J: TRBJ2-2
D: NA
V: TRBV27
DNA: TGTGCCAGCAGTTTAGAGGGGGCAACTAGCGGATCGAACACCGGGGAGCTGTTTTTT
CDR3: CASSLEGATSGSNTGELFF

size: NA
J: TRBJ1-5
D: NA
V: TRBV7-3
DNA: TGTGCCAGCAGCTCTCGCTTGGGACAAAGCAATCAGCCCCAGCATTTT
CDR3: CASSSRLGQSNQPQHF

size: medium-sized
J: TRBJ2-3
D: NA
V: TRBV9
DNA: TGTGCCAGCAGCGTAGCAGGGGGGGCCAACACAGATACGCAGTATTTT
CDR3: CASSVAGGANTDTQYF

size: NA
J: TRBJ2-1
D: NA
V: TRBV19
DNA: TGTGCCAGTAGCTCCCGAGGTGAGCAGTTCTTC
CDR3: CASSSRGEQFF

size: medium-sized
J: TRBJ2-3
D: TRBD1
V: TRBV29-1
DNA: TGCAGCGCTGGACAGGGGGAGACAGATACGCAGTATTTT
CDR3: CSAGQGETDTQYF

size: many
J: TRBJ2-3
D: TRBD1
V: TRBV19
DNA: TGTGCCAGTAGTGACGGACAGGGCACAGATACGCAGTATTTT
CDR3: CASSDGQGTDTQYF

size: medium-sized
J: TRBJ2-5
D: TRBD2
V: TRBV7-8
DNA: TGTGCCAGCAGGGCTCGGGGGGGACAAGAGACCCAGTACTTC
CDR3: CASRARGGQETQYF

size: many
J: TRBJ2-7
D: TRBD2
V: TRBV29-1
DNA: TGCAGCGCGGGGGGTTACGAGCAGTACTTC
CDR3: CSAGGYEQYF

size: many
J: TRBJ2-7
D: NA
V: TRBV6-2/TRBV6-3
DNA: TGTGCCAGCAGTTTCCGGGGCCTCGGAGACTACGAGCAGTACTTC
CDR3: CASSFRGLGDYEQYF

size: many
J: TRBJ2-3
D: TRBD1
V: TRBV7-6
DNA: TGTGCCAGCAGCACCGGACAGGGGACAGATACGCAGTATTTT
CDR3: CASSTGQGTDTQYF

size: medium-sized
J: TRBJ2-5
D: TRBD2
V: TRBV29-1
DNA: TGCAGCGTTGCTCGCTCCGGGACTAGCGGGAGGGCCGGGGAGACCCAGTACTTC
CDR3: CSVARSGTSGRAGETQYF

size: NA
J: TRBJ1-6
D: TRBD1
V: TRBV27
DNA: TGTGCCAGCAGTTATAGGGACAGGGGAATTAATTCACCCCTCCACTTT
CDR3: CASSYRDRGINSPLHF

size: medium-sized
J: TRBJ1-1
D: NA
V: TRBV12-3/TRBV12-4
DNA: TGTGCCAGCAGTTTGGTGGAGAAAGCTTTCTTT
CDR3: CASSLVEKAFF

size: few
J: TRBJ2-3
D: NA
V: TRBV7-9
DNA: TGTGCCAGCCACCGGACAGACACAGATACGCAGTATTTT
CDR3: CASHRTDTDTQYF

size: medium-sized
J: TRBJ1-3
D: NA
V: TRBV4-3
DNA: TGCGCCAGCAGCCAAGGGTTAGCCCCCGGAAACACCATATATTTT
CDR3: CASSQGLAPGNTIYF

size: medium-sized
J: TRBJ1-1
D: NA
V: TRBV20-1
DNA: TGCAGTGCTAGAGATTTTGGAGGGGTGAACACTGAAGCTTTCTTT
CDR3: CSARDFGGVNTEAFF

size: many
J: TRBJ1-2
D: NA
V: TRBV29-1
DNA: TGCAGCGTCCGGGGGGAGATAAACTATGGCTACACCTTC
CDR3: CSVRGEINYGYTF

size: many
J: TRBJ2-5
D: NA
V: TRBV5-4
DNA: TGTGCCAGCAGCTTGAGGAGGGGCGGAGAGACCCAGTACTTC
CDR3: CASSLRRGGETQYF

size: many
J: TRBJ2-1
D: NA
V: TRBV29-1
DNA: TGCAGCACTTCAACTGACAGCTACAATGAGCAGTTCTTC
CDR3: CSTSTDSYNEQFF

size: many
J: TRBJ2-2
D: NA
V: TRBV5-1
DNA: TGCGCCAGCAGCTTGGTACAGACGAAAACCGGGGAGCTGTTTTTT
CDR3: CASSLVQTKTGELFF